Shown below are 13 T cell receptor beta chains from a single sample sequenced in a study of radiotherapy plus CTLA-4 blockade in lung cancer. Data came from immunoSEQ multiplex PCR; TCRdb stores just in-frame clones and leaves some out. This table has 85,000 to 130,000 clones, 85% to 90% appearing once. The source was peripheral blood, collected from a patient treated with radiotherapy plus ipilimumab. The receptors stem from a human donor with non-small cell lung cancer that progressed on radiotherapy plus ipilimumab. Some clones in this sample may be carry-over from other donors' samples.

The chain is built from TRBV5-6 and TRBJ1-1; no reliable D call. This CDR3 is 16 amino acids long. The germline gives CDR1 SGHDT, CDR2 YYEEEE. Trimming removed 2 bases from V and 1 base from J, with 15 bases in between. CDR3 DNA: TGTGCCAGCAGCTTTTTAAGCGGGATGAGGAACACTGAAGCTTTCTTT. Translated, it gives CASSFLSGMRNTEAFF.

The rearrangement uses TRBV18 and TRBJ1-2; 9 bases agree with TRBD1. The junction had 5 bases not matched to a gene; V was cut back by 3 bases and J by 6 bases. CDR3 length equals 14 residues. Germline V CDR1 and CDR2: KGHSH, LQKENI. CDR3 DNA sequence: TGTGCCAGCTCACCGGGGACAGGGTCTAATGGCTACACCTTC. As protein: CASSPGTGSNGYTF.

The rearrangement joins TRBV5-4 to TRBJ1-4, with unresolved D. The length of the CDR3 is 17 residues. Trimming took off 3 bases at V and 1 base at J, with 16 bases between the two ends. Germline V gene data show CDR1 as SGHNT and CDR2 as YYREEE (reference sequence). DNA of the CDR3: TGTGCCAGCAGCTCGACCTCCTTATTGGGAACTAATGAAAAACTGTTTTTT. Protein: CASSSTSLLGTNEKLFF.

The rearrangement joins TRBV19 to TRBJ2-1, with D uncertain. In germline, CDR1 is LNHDA, CDR2 SQIVND (reference sequence). The germline V and J ends were trimmed by 1 base and 0 bases, with 4 bases remaining between them. The length of the CDR3 is 14 residues. CDR3: CASSIGSSYNEQFF. In DNA form, the CDR3 reads TGTGCCAGTAGTATAGGTAGCTCCTACAATGAGCAGTTCTTC. The full variable domain, with the rest looked up from reference TRBV19 and TRBJ2-1, is DGGITQSPKYLFRKEGQNVTLSCEQNLNHDAMYWYRQDPGQGLRLIYYSQIVNDFQKGDIAEGYSVSREKKESFPLTVTSAQKNPTAFYLCASSIGSSYNEQFFGPGTRLTVL.

A single count supports this clone. The chain employs TRBV7-8 and TRBJ1-3, with a weak D call TRBD1 (5 bases). The CDR3 contains 17 residues. Between the trimmed V and J ends, which lost 5 bases and 0 bases, there was a span of 17 bases. Germline CDR1 is SGHVS and CDR2 is FQNEAQ. The CDR3 DNA follows: TGTGCCAGCAGCCATTCGTCGGGGCGGATCTCTGGAAACACCATATATTTT. This encodes CASSHSSGRISGNTIYF. The variable domain in full, with the rest retrieved from reference TRBV7-8 and TRBJ1-3, is GAGVSQSPRYKVAKRGQDVALRCDPISGHVSLFWYQQALGQGPEFLTYFQNEAQLDKSGLPSDRFFAERPEGSVSTLKIQRTQQEDSAVYLCASSHSSGRISGNTIYFGEGSWLTVV.

The chain carries TRBV18 and TRBJ1-5; D is unresolved. CDR3 length: 16 amino acids. CDR1 and CDR2 from the germline V gene are KGHSH and LQKENI. The V end was cut by 4 bases, the J end by 6 bases, with 19 bases between. The CDR3 loop reads CASSLTVSKEGQPQHF. The CDR3 coding sequence is TGTGCCAGCTCACTTACGGTCTCCAAGGAGGGTCAGCCCCAGCATTTT.

V gene TRBV10-3 combines with J gene TRBJ1-2; D unresolved. In germline, CDR1 is ENHRY, CDR2 SYGVKD. V was cut by 4 bases and J by 8 bases, with 14 bases left in between. The CDR3 runs to 13 residues. The CDR3 DNA sequence: TGTGCCATCAGTGCAAGGCAAGCCTGGGGCTACACCTTC. Translation gives CAISARQAWGYTF.

The chain combines TRBV7-9 with TRBJ2-2; the D is unclear. V lost 6 bases, J lost 0 bases, and 8 bases lay in between. The germline V gene has CDR1 SEHNR and CDR2 FQNEAQ (reference sequence). This CDR3 comprises 14 residues. The CDR3 is CASRVGTNTGELFF. In nucleotides, the CDR3 is TGTGCCAGCAGGGTGGGGACGAACACCGGGGAGCTGTTTTTT.

This clone was seen only once. The chain employs TRBV4-1 and TRBJ1-5, with 7 bases aligning to TRBD1. From germline, CDR1 is MGHRA and CDR2 YSYEKL. Trimming removed 3 bases from V and 4 bases from J; junction bases left unmatched: 6. The CDR3 covers 15 residues. CDR3 region: CASSQTGWRNQPQHF. The CDR3 nucleotides are TGCGCCAGCAGCCAGACAGGGTGGAGGAATCAGCCCCAGCATTTT.

CDR3: CASSRQENYNEQFF. Here the CDR3 DNA reads TGCGCCAGCAGCAGGCAGGAGAACTACAATGAGCAGTTCTTC. The chain joins TRBV5-1 to TRBJ2-1; D ambiguous. From germline, CDR1 is SGHRS and CDR2 YFSETQ. V shed 4 bases and J shed 3 bases, with 11 bases lying between them. This CDR3 has 14 amino acids.

The genes are TRBV27 and TRBJ2-7; 10 bases map to TRBD1. The CDR3 runs 20 residues. CDR1 MNHEY and CDR2 SMNVEV come from the germline V gene (reference sequence). With 6 bases clipped from V and 0 bases from J, the junction kept 20 bases outside the gene matches. The CDR3 nucleotides are TGTGCCAGCAGAGGTCCATTTGGGACAGGGGATACCTTTAGCTCCTACGAGCAGTACTTC. Its protein product is CASRGPFGTGDTFSSYEQYF.

This chain links TRBV6-1 with TRBJ1-3; TRBD1 aligns across 7 bases. CDR3 size: 15 residues. Germline values: CDR1 MNHNS, CDR2 SASEGT. V lost 3 bases to trimming and J lost 8 bases; unmatched junction nucleotides: 10. Written as DNA, the CDR3 is TGTGCCAGCAGTGACACCGGGACAGTGGACTACACCATATATTTT. Its translation: CASSDTGTVDYTIYF.

The chain uses TRBV18 and TRBJ1-3; D unresolved. Germline CDR1 KGHSH, CDR2 LQKENI. This CDR3 region has 15 residues. V was shortened by 2 bases and J by 1 base, with 9 bases between the two germline ends. This CDR3 reads CASSPELGSGNTIYF. Here the CDR3 DNA reads TGTGCCAGCTCACCAGAGTTGGGTTCTGGAAACACCATATATTTT. Filled out from reference TRBV18 and TRBJ1-3, the complete variable domain reads NAGVMQNPRHLVRRRGQEARLRCSPMKGHSHVYWYRQLPEEGLKFMVYLQKENIIDESGMPKERFSAEFPKEGPSILRIQQVVRGDSAAYFCASSPELGSGNTIYFGEGSWLTVV.